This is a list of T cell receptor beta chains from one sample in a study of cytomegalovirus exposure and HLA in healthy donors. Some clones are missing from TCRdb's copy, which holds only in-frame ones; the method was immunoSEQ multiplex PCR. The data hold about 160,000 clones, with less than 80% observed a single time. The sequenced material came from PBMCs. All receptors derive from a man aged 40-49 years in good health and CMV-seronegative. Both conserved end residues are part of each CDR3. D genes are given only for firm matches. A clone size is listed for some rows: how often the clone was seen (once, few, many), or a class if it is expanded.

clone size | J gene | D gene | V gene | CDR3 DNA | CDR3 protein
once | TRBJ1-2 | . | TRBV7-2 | TGTGCCAGCAGCTTAGCGCGTGGGAGGATTGGCTACACCTTC | CASSLARGRIGYTF
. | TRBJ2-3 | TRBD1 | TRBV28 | TGTGCCAGCAGTCAACGGACAGGGGCATCAGATACGCAGTATTTT | CASSQRTGASDTQYF
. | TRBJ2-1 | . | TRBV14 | TGTGCCAGCAGCCATGACAGACTCTCCTACAATGAGCAGTTCTTC | CASSHDRLSYNEQFF
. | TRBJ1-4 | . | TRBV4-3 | TGCGCCAGCAGCCTAACAGCGACAGGAGGTAATGAAAAACTGTTTTTT | CASSLTATGGNEKLFF
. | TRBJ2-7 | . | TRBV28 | TGTGCCAGCAGTTCCCCGGGTCTACAGGGAGTAGGGGTGCAGTACTTC | CASSSPGLQGVGVQYF
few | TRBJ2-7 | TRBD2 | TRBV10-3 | TGTGCCATCAGTGGGAGCGGGGTGGTGGAGCAGTACTTC | CAISGSGVVEQYF
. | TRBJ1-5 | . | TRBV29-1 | TGCAGCGTTGGGGGGGATCAGCCCCAGCATTTT | CSVGGDQPQHF
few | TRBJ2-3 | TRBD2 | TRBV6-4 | TGTGCCAGCAGTGAGGAGGGAGGGGATACGCAGTATTTT | CASSEEGGDTQYF
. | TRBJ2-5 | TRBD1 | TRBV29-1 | TGCAGCGCAGGGGACAGGGGAGAGACCCAGTACTTC | CSAGDRGETQYF
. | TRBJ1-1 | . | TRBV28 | TGTGCCAGCAGTTTATTCGGGGAAACGAACACTGAAGCTTTCTTT | CASSLFGETNTEAFF
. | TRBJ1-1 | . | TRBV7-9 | TGTGCCAGCATCAAGGCGGAGGGTATCACTGAAGCTTTCTTT | CASIKAEGITEAFF
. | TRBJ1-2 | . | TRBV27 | TGTGCCAGCAGTTTAGGGAGGACTAACTATGGCTACACCTTC | CASSLGRTNYGYTF
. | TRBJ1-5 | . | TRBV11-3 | TGTGCCAGCAGCCGAGATGGGGGGGAACAGCCCCAGCATTTT | CASSRDGGEQPQHF
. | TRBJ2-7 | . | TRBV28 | TGTGCCAGCAGTTTGCGGCTTGAAACCTACGAGCAGTACTTC | CASSLRLETYEQYF
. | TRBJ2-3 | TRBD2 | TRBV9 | TGTGCCAGCAGCGTAGAGGCCCCCGGGACTAGCGGGAGGGCGAGCACAGATACGCAGTATTTT | CASSVEAPGTSGRASTDTQYF
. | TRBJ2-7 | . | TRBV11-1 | TGTGCCAGCAGTAAGGGGGGGTCTTACGAGCAGTACTTC | CASSKGGSYEQYF
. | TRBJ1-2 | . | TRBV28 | TGTGCCAGCAGTGCCCCGGGGATGTCCTATGGCTACACCTTC | CASSAPGMSYGYTF
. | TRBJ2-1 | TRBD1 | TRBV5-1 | TGCGCCAGCAGCTTGGGACAGGGTGGGACAGGGGAGCAGTTCTTC | CASSLGQGGTGEQFF
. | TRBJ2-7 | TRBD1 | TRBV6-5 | TGTGCCAGCAGTTACGGGACAGGCGCCTACGAGCAGTACTTC | CASSYGTGAYEQYF
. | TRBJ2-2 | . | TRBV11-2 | TGTGCCAGCAGTCGTGATGGAGGAGACACCGGGGAGCTGTTTTTT | CASSRDGGDTGELFF